A selection of T cell receptor beta chains follows, all from one sample in a study of OX40 agonist ivuxolimab in advanced cancers. Libraries were prepared by immunoSEQ multiplex PCR; TCRdb keeps only in-frame clonotypes and omits some of them. Of nearly 80,000 clones listed, roughly 94% are singletons. Here the sequenced sample was CD4+ or CD8+ T cells sorted from blood, taken in a trial of the OX40 agonist ivuxolimab. These receptors all come from an adult with an advanced solid tumor such as melanoma, head and neck, liver or kidney cancer. The CDR3 runs from the conserved cysteine through the conserved F or W. The order of the fields is J gene, clone size, V gene, D gene, CDR3 protein, CDR3 DNA. The D gene is left open where the match is weak. Not every row has a clone size; where given, it reads once, few, many or a size class.

J gene: TRBJ2-3
clone size: -
V gene: TRBV19
D gene: TRBD2
CDR3 protein: CASTAGSGNPDTQYF
CDR3 DNA: TGTGCCAGTACGGCGGGGAGCGGGAACCCAGATACGCAGTATTTT

J gene: TRBJ2-7
clone size: -
V gene: TRBV28
D gene: TRBD2
CDR3 protein: CASSFQREILGDYEQYF
CDR3 DNA: TGTGCCAGCAGTTTTCAGCGGGAGATTTTAGGGGACTACGAGCAGTACTTC

J gene: TRBJ2-7
clone size: -
V gene: TRBV7-8
D gene: TRBD2
CDR3 protein: CASSLGRTSSYEQYF
CDR3 DNA: TGTGCCAGCAGCTTAGGTAGGACTAGCTCCTACGAGCAGTACTTC

J gene: TRBJ2-7
clone size: -
V gene: TRBV27
D gene: -
CDR3 protein: CASSSDRF
CDR3 DNA: TGTGCCAGCAGTTCTGACAGGTTC

J gene: TRBJ2-1
clone size: -
V gene: TRBV5-4
D gene: -
CDR3 protein: CASSSGVGNEQFF
CDR3 DNA: TGTGCCAGCAGCTCGGGGGTGGGGAATGAGCAGTTCTTC

J gene: TRBJ2-2
clone size: -
V gene: TRBV7-8
D gene: -
CDR3 protein: CASRSGWRANTGELFF
CDR3 DNA: TGTGCCAGCAGGTCCGGGTGGCGAGCGAACACCGGGGAGCTGTTTTTT

J gene: TRBJ2-4
clone size: -
V gene: TRBV12-5
D gene: -
CDR3 protein: CASGLVPPGEGNIQYF
CDR3 DNA: TGTGCTAGTGGTTTGGTACCTCCCGGTGAGGGAAACATTCAGTACTTC

J gene: TRBJ2-2
clone size: -
V gene: TRBV11-3
D gene: -
CDR3 protein: CASSLYREGTGELFF
CDR3 DNA: TGTGCCAGCAGTCTCTACAGGGAGGGGACCGGGGAGCTGTTTTTT

J gene: TRBJ2-1
clone size: -
V gene: TRBV6-6
D gene: TRBD2
CDR3 protein: CASTLAGVNNEQFF
CDR3 DNA: TGTGCCAGCACCTTAGCGGGGGTAAACAATGAGCAGTTCTTC

J gene: TRBJ1-2
clone size: -
V gene: TRBV6-1
D gene: -
CDR3 protein: CASSEVAGLFNYGYTF
CDR3 DNA: TGTGCCAGCAGTGAAGTGGCGGGCCTTTTTAACTATGGCTACACCTTC

J gene: TRBJ2-2
clone size: -
V gene: TRBV4-1
D gene: TRBD2
CDR3 protein: CASSQSAAGGRITGELFF
CDR3 DNA: TGCGCCAGCAGCCAATCGGCGGCGGGCGGGAGAATTACCGGGGAGCTGTTTTTT

J gene: TRBJ1-3
clone size: -
V gene: TRBV9
D gene: -
CDR3 protein: CASSVGLAGNTIYF
CDR3 DNA: TGTGCCAGCAGCGTAGGGTTGGCTGGAAACACCATATATTTT

J gene: TRBJ2-3
clone size: -
V gene: TRBV5-6
D gene: -
CDR3 protein: CASSLFLARGTDTQYF
CDR3 DNA: TGTGCCAGCAGCTTGTTCCTAGCCCGGGGCACAGATACGCAGTATTTT

J gene: TRBJ2-5
clone size: -
V gene: TRBV5-6
D gene: TRBD1
CDR3 protein: CASSFPDRGLLETQYF
CDR3 DNA: TGTGCCAGCAGCTTCCCGGACAGGGGGCTATTGGAGACCCAGTACTTC

J gene: TRBJ2-2
clone size: once
V gene: TRBV2
D gene: -
CDR3 protein: CASRTGPGTGELFF
CDR3 DNA: TGTGCCAGCAGGACCGGCCCCGGGACCGGGGAGCTGTTTTTT

J gene: TRBJ2-7
clone size: -
V gene: TRBV5-1
D gene: -
CDR3 protein: CASSSPESTVLSYEQYF
CDR3 DNA: TGCGCCAGCAGCTCCCCCGAGTCGACAGTGCTTAGCTACGAGCAGTACTTC

J gene: TRBJ2-5
clone size: -
V gene: TRBV10-1
D gene: TRBD2
CDR3 protein: CASSRRTGTSMETQYF
CDR3 DNA: TGCGCCAGCAGTCGACGTACCGGGACTAGCATGGAGACCCAGTACTTC